The clone carrying this T cell receptor (beta chain) was found a few times. These data come from a study of blood T cell repertoires in COVID-19. Across the whole study: From the United States, Italy and Spain came samples of acute and convalescent COVID-19. PBMCs, B-cell-depleted T cells, or T cells were the source of the cDNA or gDNA that made up the material.

In the source study's methods: Reference gene primer amplification gave nucleated cell count estimates. Libraries were prepared by immunoSEQ multiplex PCR; TCRdb keeps only in-frame clonotypes and omits some of them. The DNA was the basis for D and trimming; V, J and clone size are from that table. The sample contains roughly 70,000 clones, roughly 87% of which appear only once. The CDR3 is 15 residues long. The V and J ends lost 5 bases and 1 base, in that order; junction bases with no gene match: 5. From germline, CDR1 is KGHSH and CDR2 LQKENI. Sequencing was done on a sample of peripheral blood. The receptor comes from a woman of 80 years or more with active or convalescent COVID-19. The chain combines TRBV18 with TRBJ2-3, with 8 bases identical to TRBD2. CDR3 sequence: CASSTEAGGTDTQYF. CDR3 nucleotides: TGTGCCAGCTCAACCGAAGCGGGGGGCACAGATACGCAGTATTTT.